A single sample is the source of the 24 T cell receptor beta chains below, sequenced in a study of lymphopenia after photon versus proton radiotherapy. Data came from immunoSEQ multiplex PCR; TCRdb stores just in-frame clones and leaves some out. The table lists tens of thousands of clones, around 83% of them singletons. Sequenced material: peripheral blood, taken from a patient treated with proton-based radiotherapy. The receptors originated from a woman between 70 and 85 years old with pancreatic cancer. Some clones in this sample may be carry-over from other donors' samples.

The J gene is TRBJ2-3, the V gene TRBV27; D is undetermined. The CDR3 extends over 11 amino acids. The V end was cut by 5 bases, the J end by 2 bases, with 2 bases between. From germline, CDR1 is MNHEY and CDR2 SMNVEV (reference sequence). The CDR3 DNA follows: TGTGCCAGCAGTAACACAGATACGCAGTATTTT. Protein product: CASSNTDTQYF.

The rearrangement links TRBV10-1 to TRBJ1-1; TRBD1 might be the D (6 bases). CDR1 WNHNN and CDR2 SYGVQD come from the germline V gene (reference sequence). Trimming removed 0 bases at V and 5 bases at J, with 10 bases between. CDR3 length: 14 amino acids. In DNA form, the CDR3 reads TGCGCCAGCAGTGAGTCGACGGGGGCGACTGAAGCTTTCTTT. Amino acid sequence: CASSESTGATEAFF.

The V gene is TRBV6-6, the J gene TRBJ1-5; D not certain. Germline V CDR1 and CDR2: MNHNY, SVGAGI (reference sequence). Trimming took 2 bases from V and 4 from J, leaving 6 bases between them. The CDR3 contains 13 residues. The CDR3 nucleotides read TGTGCCAGCAGTTACGGGCCGAATCAGCCCCAGCATTTT. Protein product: CASSYGPNQPQHF.

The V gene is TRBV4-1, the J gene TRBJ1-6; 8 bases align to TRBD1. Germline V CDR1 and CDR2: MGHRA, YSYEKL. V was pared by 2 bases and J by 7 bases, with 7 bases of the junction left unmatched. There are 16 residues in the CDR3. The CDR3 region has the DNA TGCGCCAGCAGCCAAACCTCCGGGACAGGCAATTCACCCCTCCACTTT. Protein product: CASSQTSGTGNSPLHF.

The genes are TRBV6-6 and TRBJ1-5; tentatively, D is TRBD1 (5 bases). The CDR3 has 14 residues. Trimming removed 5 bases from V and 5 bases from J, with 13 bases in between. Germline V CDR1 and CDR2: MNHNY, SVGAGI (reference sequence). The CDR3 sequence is CASSPPGVYQPQHF. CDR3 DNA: TGTGCCAGCAGTCCGCCGGGGGTCTATCAGCCCCAGCATTTT.

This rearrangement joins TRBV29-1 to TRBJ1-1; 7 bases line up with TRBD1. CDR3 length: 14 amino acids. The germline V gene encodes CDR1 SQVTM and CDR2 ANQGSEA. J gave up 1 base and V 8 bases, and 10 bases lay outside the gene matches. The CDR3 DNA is TGCAGCTCCTTGGGGGACAGCACGAACACTGAAGCTTTCTTT. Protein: CSSLGDSTNTEAFF. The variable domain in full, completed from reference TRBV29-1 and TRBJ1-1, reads SAVISQKPSRDICQRGTSLTIQCQVDSQVTMMFWYRQQPGQSLTLIATANQGSEATYESGFVIDKFPISRPNLTFSTLTVSNMSPEDSSIYLCSSLGDSTNTEAFFGQGTRLTVV.

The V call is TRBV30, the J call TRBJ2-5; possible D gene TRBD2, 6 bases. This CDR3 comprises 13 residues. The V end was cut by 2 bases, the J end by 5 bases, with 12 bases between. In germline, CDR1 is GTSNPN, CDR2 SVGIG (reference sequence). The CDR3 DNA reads TGTGCCTGGAGTCCGGGAGCACCTGAGACCCAGTACTTC. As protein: CAWSPGAPETQYF.

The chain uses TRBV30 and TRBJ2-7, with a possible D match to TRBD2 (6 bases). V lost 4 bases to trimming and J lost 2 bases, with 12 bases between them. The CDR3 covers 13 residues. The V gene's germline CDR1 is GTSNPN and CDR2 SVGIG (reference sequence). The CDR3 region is CAWTVAAAYEQYF. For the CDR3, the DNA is TGTGCCTGGACAGTAGCGGCCGCCTACGAGCAGTACTTC.

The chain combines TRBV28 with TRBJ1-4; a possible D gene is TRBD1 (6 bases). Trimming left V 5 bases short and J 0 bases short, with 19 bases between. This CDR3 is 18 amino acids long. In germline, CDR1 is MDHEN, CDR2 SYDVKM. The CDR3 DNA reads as TGTGCCAGCAGTCTACTTCCGGGGGCATTTGCAACTAATGAAAAACTGTTTTTT. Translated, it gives CASSLLPGAFATNEKLFF.

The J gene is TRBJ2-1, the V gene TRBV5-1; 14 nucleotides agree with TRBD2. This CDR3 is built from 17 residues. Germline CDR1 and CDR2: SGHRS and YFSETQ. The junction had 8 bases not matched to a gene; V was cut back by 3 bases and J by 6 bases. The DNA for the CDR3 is TGCGCCAGCAGCTGGGGACTAGCGGGAGTGATTTCCAATGAGCAGTTCTTC. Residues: CASSWGLAGVISNEQFF.

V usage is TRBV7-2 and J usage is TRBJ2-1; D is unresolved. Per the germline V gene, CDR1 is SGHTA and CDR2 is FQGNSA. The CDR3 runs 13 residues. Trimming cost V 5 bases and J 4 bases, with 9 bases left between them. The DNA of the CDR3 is TGTGCCAGCAGCCAACGCCGGTACAATGAGCAGTTCTTC. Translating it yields CASSQRRYNEQFF.

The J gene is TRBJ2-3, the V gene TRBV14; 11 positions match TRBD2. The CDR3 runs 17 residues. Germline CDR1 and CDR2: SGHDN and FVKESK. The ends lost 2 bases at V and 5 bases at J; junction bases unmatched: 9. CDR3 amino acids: CASSQRRLAGWVDTQYF. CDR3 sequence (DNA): TGTGCCAGCAGCCAACGTCGACTAGCGGGATGGGTAGATACGCAGTATTTT. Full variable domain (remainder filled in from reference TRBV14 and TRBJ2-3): EAGVTQFPSHSVIEKGQTVTLRCDPISGHDNLYWYRRVMGKEIKFLLHFVKESKQDESGMPNNRFLAERTGGTYSTLKVQPAELEDSGVYFCASSQRRLAGWVDTQYFGPGTRLTVL.

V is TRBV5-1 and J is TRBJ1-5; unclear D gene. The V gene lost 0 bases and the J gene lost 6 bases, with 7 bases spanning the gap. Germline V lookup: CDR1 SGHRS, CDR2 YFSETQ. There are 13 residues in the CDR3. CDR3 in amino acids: CASSLEGGQPQHF. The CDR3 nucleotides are TGCGCCAGCAGCTTGGAGGGAGGTCAGCCCCAGCATTTT.

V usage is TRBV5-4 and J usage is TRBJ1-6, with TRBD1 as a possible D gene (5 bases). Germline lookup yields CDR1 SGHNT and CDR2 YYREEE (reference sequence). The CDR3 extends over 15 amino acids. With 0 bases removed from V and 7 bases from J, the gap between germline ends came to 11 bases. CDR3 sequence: CASSLAGIWNSPLHF. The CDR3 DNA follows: TGTGCCAGCAGCTTGGCAGGGATCTGGAATTCACCCCTCCACTTT.

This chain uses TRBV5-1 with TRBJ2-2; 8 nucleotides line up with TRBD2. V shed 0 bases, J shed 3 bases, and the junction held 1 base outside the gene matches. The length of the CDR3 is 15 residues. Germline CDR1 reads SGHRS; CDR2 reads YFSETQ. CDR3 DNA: TGCGCCAGCAGCTTGGCGGGAGGGGACACCGGGGAGCTGTTTTTT. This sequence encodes CASSLAGGDTGELFF.

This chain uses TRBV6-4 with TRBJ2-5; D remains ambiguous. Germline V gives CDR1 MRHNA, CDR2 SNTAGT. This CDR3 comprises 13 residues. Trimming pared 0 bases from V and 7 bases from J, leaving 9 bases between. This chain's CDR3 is CASSDSRMGTQYF. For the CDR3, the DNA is TGTGCCAGCAGTGACTCGCGGATGGGGACCCAGTACTTC.

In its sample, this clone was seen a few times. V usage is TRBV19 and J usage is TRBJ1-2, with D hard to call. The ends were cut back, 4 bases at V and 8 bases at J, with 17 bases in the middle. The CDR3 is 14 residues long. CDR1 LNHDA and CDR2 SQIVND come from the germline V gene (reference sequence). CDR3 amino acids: CASSSSRRLEGYTF. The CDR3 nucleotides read TGTGCCAGTAGTAGCTCCCGGCGCCTCGAAGGCTACACCTTC.

The CDR3 coding sequence is TGTGCCATCAGTGAGGGGGCTAGCGGGTTCACAGATACGCAGTATTTT. It yields the protein CAISEGASGFTDTQYF. The chain carries TRBV10-3 and TRBJ2-3; 8 nucleotides agree with TRBD2. V lost 2 bases, J lost 2 bases, and 6 bases stayed unmatched. This CDR3 region has 16 residues. Germline CDR1 and CDR2: ENHRY and SYGVKD.

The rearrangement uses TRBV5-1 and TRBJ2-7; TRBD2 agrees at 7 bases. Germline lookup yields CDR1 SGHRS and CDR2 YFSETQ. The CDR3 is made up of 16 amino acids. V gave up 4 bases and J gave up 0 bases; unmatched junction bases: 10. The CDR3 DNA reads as TGCGCCAGCAGCCAGCGGGGAGGACTTTTCTCCTACGAGCAGTACTTC. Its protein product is CASSQRGGLFSYEQYF.

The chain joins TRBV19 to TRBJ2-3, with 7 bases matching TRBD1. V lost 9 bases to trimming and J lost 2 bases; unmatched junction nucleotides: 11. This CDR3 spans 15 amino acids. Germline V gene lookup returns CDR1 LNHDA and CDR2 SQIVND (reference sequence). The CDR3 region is CASSPWGQLTDTQYF. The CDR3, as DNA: TGTGCCAGCTCGCCTTGGGGACAGCTCACAGATACGCAGTATTTT. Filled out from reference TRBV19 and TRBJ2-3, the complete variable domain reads DGGITQSPKYLFRKEGQNVTLSCEQNLNHDAMYWYRQDPGQGLRLIYYSQIVNDFQKGDIAEGYSVSREKKESFPLTVTSAQKNPTAFYLCASSPWGQLTDTQYFGPGTRLTVL.

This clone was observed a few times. Here the CDR3 DNA reads TGTGCCACCCGGGACTCCCGCTCCTACGAGCAGTACTTC. It is translated as CATRDSRSYEQYF. V and J are TRBV6-6 and TRBJ2-7, with D possibly matching TRBD2 (6 bases). The CDR3 length is 13 residues. Trimming removed 10 bases at V and 0 bases at J, with 13 bases between. Looked up from germline, CDR1 is MNHNY and CDR2 is SVGAGI (reference sequence).

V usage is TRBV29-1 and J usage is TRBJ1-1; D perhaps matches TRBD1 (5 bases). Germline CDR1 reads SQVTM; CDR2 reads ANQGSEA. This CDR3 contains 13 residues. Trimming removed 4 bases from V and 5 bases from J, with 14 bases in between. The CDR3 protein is CSVGQGAGTEAFF. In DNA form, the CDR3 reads TGCAGCGTTGGGCAAGGGGCCGGGACTGAAGCTTTCTTT.

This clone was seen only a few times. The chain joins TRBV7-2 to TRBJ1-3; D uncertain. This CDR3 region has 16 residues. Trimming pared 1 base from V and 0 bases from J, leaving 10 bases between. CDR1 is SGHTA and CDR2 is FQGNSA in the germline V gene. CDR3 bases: TGTGCCAGCAGCTTAGGGTTGGCGACCTCTGGAAACACCATATATTTT. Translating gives CASSLGLATSGNTIYF.

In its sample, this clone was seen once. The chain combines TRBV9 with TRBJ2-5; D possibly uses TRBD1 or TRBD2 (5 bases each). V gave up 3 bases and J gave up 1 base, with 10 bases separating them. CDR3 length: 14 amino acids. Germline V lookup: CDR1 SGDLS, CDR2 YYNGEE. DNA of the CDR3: TGTGCCAGCAGCGGACCTGGGACCCAAGAGACCCAGTACTTC. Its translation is CASSGPGTQETQYF.